One and the same sample provided the 28 T cell receptor beta chains below, sequenced in a study of T-cell memory formation after mild COVID-19. Each CDR3 protein gets one entry after TCRdb re-called the 5' RACE reads with MiXCR. The sample includes 280,000 or so distinct CDR3 sequences, around 17% of them seen just once. The sample comprised PBMCs or a T cell subset sorted from them (not recorded which). These receptors were obtained from a man aged 18 to 29 who had mild COVID-19 (a few samples of this study predate the infection). Cell type and time point are not known.

The gene calls are TRBV6-5 and TRBJ2-5; unclear D gene. There are 12 residues in the CDR3. V was pared by 2 bases and J by 5 bases, with 6 bases between. Germline assignment: CDR1 MNHEY and CDR2 SVGAGI. CDR3 nucleotide sequence: TGTGCCAGCAGTTACAGGGATGAGACCCAGTACTTC. Its translation: CASSYRDETQYF.

This clonotype was detected a few times. The chain links TRBV4-3 to TRBJ2-3; D unclear. The CDR3 is 14 amino acids. CDR1 is LGHNA, CDR2 YSLEER, per germline. Between the trimmed V and J ends, which lost 4 bases and 4 bases, there was a span of 12 bases. CDR3 bases: TGCGCCAGCAGCCGCTTTAATGGGGCAGATACGCAGTATTTT. As protein: CASSRFNGADTQYF.

This clonotype was counted only a few times. V is TRBV10-3 and J is TRBJ2-2; no firm D call. This CDR3 has 12 residues. CDR1 and CDR2 from the germline V gene are ENHRY and SYGVKD. V gave up 10 bases and J gave up 13 bases, with 19 bases separating them. CDR3 amino acids: CATTEPSWRLFF. The CDR3 coding sequence is TGTGCCACCACGGAACCTTCCTGGCGGCTGTTTTTT.

This clonotype was counted many times. Here the CDR3 reads CASSLYESSYNEQFF. CDR3 sequence (DNA): TGTGCCAGCAGCCTGTACGAGAGCTCCTACAATGAGCAGTTCTTC. The chain couples TRBV5-6 to TRBJ2-1; unclear D gene. CDR1 is SGHDT, CDR2 YYEEEE, per germline. The V end lost 4 bases, the J end lost 0 bases, and 11 bases lay between the germline ends. This CDR3 comprises 15 residues. The full variable domain, rest sourced from reference TRBV5-6 and TRBJ2-1, is DAGVTQSPTHLIKTRGQQVTLRCSPKSGHDTVSWYQQALGQGPQFIFQYYEEEERQRGNFPDRFSGHQFPNYSSELNVNALLLGDSALYLCASSLYESSYNEQFFGPGTRLTVL.

This clonotype was seen more than once but under ten times. The rearrangement links TRBV2 to TRBJ2-7; the D is unclear. Deletions cut 3 bases from V and 7 bases from J, with 16 bases between. Germline lookup yields CDR1 SNHLY and CDR2 FYNNEI. The CDR3 extends over 14 amino acids. The CDR3 DNA is TGTGCCAGCAGTGAGGTTTTCAGCCTCCAGGAGCAGTACGTC. Residues: CASSEVFSLQEQYV.

The rearrangement uses TRBV6-5 and TRBJ1-4; D possibly corresponds to TRBD1 (6 bases). The CDR3 is 14 amino acids. Trimming took off 6 bases at V and 11 bases at J, with 19 bases between the two ends. Germline V gene lookup returns CDR1 MNHEY and CDR2 SVGAGI. In DNA, the CDR3 is TGTGCCAGCAGCCAAGGGGGGGGGCGAGAGAAACTGTTTTTT. Amino acids: CASSQGGGREKLFF.

The chain links TRBV11-2 to TRBJ1-1; no firm D call. The CDR3 is made up of 15 amino acids. The V and J ends lost 7 bases and 1 base respectively, with 16 bases between them. Germline V lookup: CDR1 SGHAT, CDR2 FQNNGV. This chain's CDR3 is CASTLMNPKNTEAFF. The CDR3, as DNA: TGTGCCAGCACCCTAATGAATCCCAAGAACACTGAAGCTTTCTTT.

The V and J genes are TRBV6-5 and TRBJ2-1, with TRBD2 matching over 9 bases. The CDR3 sequence is 15 residues long. Losses at the gene ends were 3 bases for V and 7 bases for J; bases not matched to a gene: 7. Germline values: CDR1 MNHEY, CDR2 SVGAGI. The chain's CDR3 is CASSYKAGGLNEQFF. The CDR3 DNA reads TGTGCCAGCAGTTATAAGGCGGGGGGGCTAAATGAGCAGTTCTTC.

This sequence joins TRBV4-3 and TRBJ2-3; 8 bases are shared with TRBD1. The V segment lost 0 bases and the J segment 6 bases; nucleotides outside the gene matches: 11. Germline V gives CDR1 LGHNA, CDR2 YSLEER. The CDR3 length is 17 residues. As DNA, the CDR3 is TGCGCCAGCAGCCAAGACCTGACAGGGGTCCCGAGGGATACGCAGTATTTT. Its protein product is CASSQDLTGVPRDTQYF.

The chain links TRBV2 to TRBJ2-7; D call uncertain. There are 12 residues in the CDR3. V lost 8 bases to trimming and J lost 2 bases, with 10 bases between them. The germline V gene encodes CDR1 SNHLY and CDR2 FYNNEI. This CDR3 reads CASGEQAYEQYV. CDR3 nucleotides: TGTGCCAGCGGAGAACAAGCCTACGAGCAGTACGTC.

In this sample, this clonotype turned up many times. This rearrangement joins TRBV12-3 or TRBV12-4 to TRBJ2-5; a possible D gene is TRBD1 (5 bases). The CDR3 contains 14 residues. Trimming took 7 bases from V and 2 from J, leaving 14 bases between them. This CDR3 reads CASMVAGSQETQYF. For the CDR3, the DNA is TGTGCCAGCATGGTCGCAGGGTCACAAGAGACCCAGTACTTC.

V is TRBV9 and J is TRBJ2-3; D not resolved. Germline CDR1 SGDLS, CDR2 YYNGEE. Trimming shortened V by 4 bases and J by 1 base, and 19 bases separated the two germline ends. The CDR3 sequence is 17 residues long. This CDR3 reads CASSYPRVPAGTDTQYF. Here the CDR3 DNA reads TGTGCCAGCAGCTACCCCCGGGTCCCGGCCGGCACAGATACGCAGTATTTT.

The chain uses TRBV27 and TRBJ2-5, with D perhaps TRBD1 (6 bases). The CDR3 covers 14 residues. CDR1 MNHEY and CDR2 SMNVEV come from the germline V gene (reference sequence). V lost 0 bases to trimming and J lost 7 bases, with 12 bases between them. The CDR3, as DNA: TGTGCCAGCAGTTTATCCCGGACAGTAGGGACCCAGTACTTC. This sequence encodes CASSLSRTVGTQYF.

The chain uses TRBV5-6 and TRBJ2-5; no reliable D call. Looked up from germline, CDR1 is SGHDT and CDR2 is YYEEEE. The CDR3 length is 14 residues. Between the trimmed V and J ends, which lost 0 bases and 3 bases, there was a span of 9 bases. Here the CDR3 reads CASSLGVKKETQYF. The CDR3 nucleotides read TGTGCCAGCAGCTTGGGAGTTAAAAAAGAGACCCAGTACTTC.

The chain couples TRBV7-2 to TRBJ2-3, with 7 bases that match TRBD1. V was pared by 2 bases and J by 1 base, with 6 bases of the junction left unmatched. The germline V gene has CDR1 SGHTA and CDR2 FQGNSA. The CDR3 totals 16 residues. Written as DNA, the CDR3 is TGTGCCAGCAGCTTAAGTAGACAGGGAGGCACAGATACGCAGTATTTT. It codes for CASSLSRQGGTDTQYF.

This clonotype has only a few counts. The J gene is TRBJ1-2, the V gene TRBV5-5; 8 bases agree with TRBD1. The CDR3 sequence is 16 residues long. V dropped 2 bases and J dropped 2; count of bases not matched to a gene: 8. Germline values: CDR1 SGHKS, CDR2 YYEKEE (reference sequence). The CDR3 spells CASSFYPGGKNYGYTF. As DNA, the CDR3 is TGTGCCAGCAGCTTCTACCCAGGGGGCAAAAACTATGGCTACACCTTC.

This clonotype was counted at least ten times. The rearrangement uses TRBV4-3 and TRBJ2-4; no clear D gene. The ends were cut back, 0 bases at V and 0 bases at J, with 3 bases in the middle. This CDR3 has 14 residues. Germline loops: CDR1 LGHNA, CDR2 YSLEER. The CDR3 loop is CASSQDLAKNIQYF. CDR3 DNA: TGCGCCAGCAGCCAAGATCTAGCCAAAAACATTCAGTACTTC.

The chain employs TRBV11-3 and TRBJ2-1, with D possibly TRBD1 on 6 matching bases. Germline V gene data show CDR1 as SGHNT and CDR2 as YENEEA. V was clipped by 5 bases and J by 8 bases, with 10 bases between them. CDR3 size: 12 residues. The CDR3 coding sequence is TGTGCCAGCAGCCAACAGGGTCATGAGCAGTTCTTC. Amino acids: CASSQQGHEQFF.

This clonotype was counted at least ten times. The rearrangement uses TRBV4-1 and TRBJ2-5, with D maybe TRBD1 (5 bases). The germline V gene encodes CDR1 MGHRA and CDR2 YSYEKL. V shed 0 bases and J shed 5 bases, with 19 bases lying between them. This CDR3 comprises 17 residues. As DNA, the CDR3 is TGCGCCAGCAGCCAAGAGTCTTGGGGTAGGGGCCCGGAGACCCAGTACTTC. Protein product: CASSQESWGRGPETQYF.

This clonotype was observed a few times. The chain couples TRBV30 to TRBJ1-5, with D possibly being TRBD1 (5 bases). V shed 4 bases and J shed 4 bases, with 8 bases lying between them. This CDR3 has 12 residues. Germline-derived CDR1 and CDR2 are GTSNPN and SVGIG (reference sequence). DNA of the CDR3: TGTGCCTGGAACAGGCAGAATCAGCCCCAGCATTTT. Translation gives CAWNRQNQPQHF.

This clonotype was counted at least ten times. J is TRBJ2-2 and V is TRBV7-2; 8 bases fit TRBD1. The ends lost 6 bases at V and 1 base at J; junction bases unmatched: 4. This CDR3 is 15 amino acids long. CDR1 and CDR2 (germline): SGHTA, FQGNSA. CDR3 amino acids: CASRTGTGNTGELFF. Here the CDR3 DNA reads TGTGCCAGCAGGACCGGGACAGGGAACACCGGGGAGCTGTTTTTT.

The CDR3 coding sequence is TGTGCCAGCAGCACCGGTGGGGGTCGGACAGATACGCAGTATTTT. This encodes CASSTGGGRTDTQYF. This sequence joins TRBV7-2 and TRBJ2-3; D is possibly TRBD1 or TRBD2 (5 bases each). Per germline, CDR1 SGHTA and CDR2 FQGNSA. V was pared by 5 bases and J by 3 bases, with 15 bases between. The CDR3 runs 15 residues.

This clonotype was seen only a few times. The chain links TRBV5-6 to TRBJ2-1, with unresolved D. V was pared by 0 bases and J by 15 bases, with 13 bases between. CDR3 length equals 12 residues. The V gene's germline CDR1 is SGHDT and CDR2 YYEEEE. Here the CDR3 reads CASSLGDSRWFF. Here the CDR3 DNA reads TGTGCCAGCAGCTTGGGAGATTCCCGTTGGTTCTTC. Full variable domain (rest looked up from reference TRBV5-6 and TRBJ2-1): DAGVTQSPTHLIKTRGQQVTLRCSPKSGHDTVSWYQQALGQGPQFIFQYYEEEERQRGNFPDRFSGHQFPNYSSELNVNALLLGDSALYLCASSLGDSRWFFGPGTRLTVL.

This clonotype was found a few times. The chain joins TRBV4-3 to TRBJ1-4; 8 bases agree with TRBD1. V lost 1 base, J lost 8 bases, and 6 bases stayed unmatched. The germline V gene encodes CDR1 LGHNA and CDR2 YSLEER. The CDR3 has 15 residues. Here the CDR3 DNA reads TGCGCCAGCAGCCAAGTTGGAGGACAGGGAGAAAAACTGTTTTTT. Protein: CASSQVGGQGEKLFF.

The chain is built from TRBV5-1 and TRBJ1-2, with a weak D call TRBD1 (5 bases). Germline CDR1 SGHRS, CDR2 YFSETQ. CDR3 length: 14 residues. V lost 2 bases to trimming and J lost 6 bases, with 14 bases between them. The CDR3 here is CASSFRDADDGYTF. CDR3 in DNA: TGCGCCAGCAGCTTCCGGGACGCCGATGATGGCTACACCTTC.

This rearrangement joins TRBV2 to TRBJ2-3; 9 positions agree with TRBD2. The CDR3 runs 14 residues. Germline CDR1 is SNHLY and CDR2 is FYNNEI. Trimming cost V 6 bases and J 3 bases; bases outside gene matches: 4. The CDR3 nucleotides are TGTGCCAGCAGCGAACTAGCGGGTACAGATACGCAGTATTTT. Protein: CASSELAGTDTQYF.

This CDR3 is CASSMDRGAYEQYV. The CDR3 DNA reads TGTGCCAGCAGCATGGACAGGGGGGCTTACGAGCAGTACGTC. The gene calls are TRBV6-6 and TRBJ2-7; 10 bases are a match to TRBD1. Germline V lookup: CDR1 MNHNY, CDR2 SVGAGI (reference sequence). The V and J ends lost 6 bases and 4 bases, in that order; junction bases with no gene match: 6. This CDR3 is built from 14 residues.

This chain connects TRBV7-2 to TRBJ2-5; 8 bases match TRBD1. CDR1 is SGHTA and CDR2 is FQGNSA in the germline V gene. V trimming: 4 bases; J trimming: 3 bases; junction bases outside the gene matches: 7. The CDR3 sequence is 15 residues long. The CDR3 is CASSSQTGVEETQYF. In nucleotides, the CDR3 is TGTGCCAGCAGCTCGCAGACAGGGGTGGAAGAGACCCAGTACTTC.